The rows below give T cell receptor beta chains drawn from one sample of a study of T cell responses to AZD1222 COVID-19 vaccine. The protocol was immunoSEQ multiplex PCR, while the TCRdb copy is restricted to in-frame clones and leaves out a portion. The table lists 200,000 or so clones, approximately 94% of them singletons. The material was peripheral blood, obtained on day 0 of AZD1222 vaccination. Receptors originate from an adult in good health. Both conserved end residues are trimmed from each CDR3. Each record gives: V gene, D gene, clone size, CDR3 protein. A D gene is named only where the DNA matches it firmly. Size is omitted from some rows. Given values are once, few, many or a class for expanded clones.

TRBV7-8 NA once ASSPSSVSSYEQY
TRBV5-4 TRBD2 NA ASSLMRGNSYNEQF
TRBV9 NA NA ASSSGPYSNQPQH
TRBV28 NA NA ASSSPERPRGEKLF
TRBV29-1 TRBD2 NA SVDREGTDTQY
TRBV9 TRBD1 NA ASSVAPVRGRDTEAF
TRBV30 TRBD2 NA AWSSLSGRTTDTQY
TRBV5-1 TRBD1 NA ASSSGTGYNEQF
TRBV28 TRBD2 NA ASQTPRTVGLAVNSYEQY
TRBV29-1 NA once SVRQVSWPEAF
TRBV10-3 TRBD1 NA AISESRDRDSNQPQH
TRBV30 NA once AWSAGDGRNSPLH
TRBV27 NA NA ASSLGGGYGYT
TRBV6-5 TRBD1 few ASRQGASYEQY
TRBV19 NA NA ASRPGLGPYGYT
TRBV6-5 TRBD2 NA ASSLKRDPLNEQF
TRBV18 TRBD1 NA ASSPRRTGGADGYT
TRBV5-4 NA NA ASSLAGNTEAF
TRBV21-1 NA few ASSGAGEVNTGELF
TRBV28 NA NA ASSGGGRARPASYNEQF
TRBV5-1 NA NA ASRSGRLGSYEQY
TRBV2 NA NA ASSDIASYGYT
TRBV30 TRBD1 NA AWSVGTGNSPLH
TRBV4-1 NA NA ASSQERQGSYNEQF
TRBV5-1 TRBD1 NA ASSLGTGGKGEQY
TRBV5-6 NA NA ASSFQGLGAETQY
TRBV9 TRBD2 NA ASSPLAGEYGELF
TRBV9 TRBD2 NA ASSGASGSSYEQY
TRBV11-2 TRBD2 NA ASSLGLAAYNEQF
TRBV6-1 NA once ASSEGRGTEAF
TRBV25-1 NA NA ASMSRENTEAF
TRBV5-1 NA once ASSLARGGLEAF
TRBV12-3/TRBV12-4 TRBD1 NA ASSRDRQEAF
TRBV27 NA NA ASSFFPPGLDGNTIY
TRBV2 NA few ASSEGQWTEAF
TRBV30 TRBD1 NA ACHRGTGGEKLF
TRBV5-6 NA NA ASSAGLTAQH
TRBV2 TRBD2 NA ASSWTRAYEQY
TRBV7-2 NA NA ASSVTGSQSADTQY
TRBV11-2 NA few ASSQFLRVGGTYEQY
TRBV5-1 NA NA ASSFATPTYEQY
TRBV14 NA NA ASSDEIYGYT
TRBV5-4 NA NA ASSLAGNEQY
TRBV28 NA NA ASSLGLRNTGELF
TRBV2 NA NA ASSDTRDPLGGTEAF
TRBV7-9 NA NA ASVRDGGDSKTGQY
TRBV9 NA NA ASSVDGAGVGRETQY
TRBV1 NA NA TSSQEASAGGQGDTQY
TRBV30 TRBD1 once AWSTRDRPYSNQPQH
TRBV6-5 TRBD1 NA ASSYLGQGAPGYT
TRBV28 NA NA ASRFFGGPSYEQY
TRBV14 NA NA ASSQGPINSPLH
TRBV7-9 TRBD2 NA ASSLGELAGATDTQY
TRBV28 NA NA ASTRQVSYEQY
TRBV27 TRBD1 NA ASSLSIGTGKLGNQPQH